A single sample gave rise to the 5 T cell receptor beta chains below, sequenced in a study of blood T cells in healthy people across ages. A J-beta primer mix and a sample-barcoded 5' primer were used in a second PCR of roughly 6 to 11 cycles. Each CDR3 protein gets one entry after TCRdb re-called the 5' RACE reads with MiXCR. The sample holds approximately 790,000 distinct CDR3 sequences, under 80% seen once. Sequenced: blood. These receptors were obtained from a young man in good health.

The V gene is TRBV10-3, the J gene TRBJ2-1, with 12 positions matching TRBD1. The CDR3 is 16 amino acids. Germline V gene lookup returns CDR1 ENHRY and CDR2 SYGVKD. V lost 8 bases to trimming and J lost 7 bases; unmatched junction nucleotides: 12. The CDR3 reads CAIGSRGGQGANEQFF. CDR3 DNA sequence: TGTGCCATCGGTTCGAGGGGGGGACAGGGGGCGAATGAGCAGTTCTTC.

CDR3 residues: CASSFHRGNYNEQFF. The DNA of the CDR3 is TGTGCCAGCAGCTTCCACAGGGGAAACTACAATGAGCAGTTCTTC. The chain carries TRBV5-6 and TRBJ2-1, with 7 bases that match TRBD1. Trimming cost V 2 bases and J 3 bases; bases outside gene matches: 5. This CDR3 region has 15 residues. Germline lookup yields CDR1 SGHDT and CDR2 YYEEEE.

The chain uses TRBV12-3 or TRBV12-4 and TRBJ2-3; D remains ambiguous. The CDR3 length is 15 residues. Trimming stripped 3 bases from V and 0 bases from J, with 10 bases between. The CDR3 loop reads CASSLSLASTDTQYF. CDR3 nucleotides: TGTGCCAGCAGTTTGTCCTTAGCTAGCACAGATACGCAGTATTTT.

The chain combines TRBV25-1 with TRBJ2-7; D gene uncertain. V lost 4 bases and J lost 5, with 6 bases in between. Germline V gene sequence: CDR1 MGHDK, CDR2 SYGVNS. The CDR3 is made up of 11 amino acids. The CDR3 sequence is CASSVSDEQYF. As DNA, the CDR3 is TGTGCCAGCAGTGTGTCAGACGAGCAGTACTTC.

There are a few counts of this clonotype. The rearrangement links TRBV20-1 to TRBJ1-2, with 7 nucleotides matching TRBD1. Germline assignment: CDR1 DFQATT and CDR2 SNEGSKA (reference sequence). Germline trimming cut 1 base from V and 8 bases from J; bases unmatched to any gene: 4. The CDR3 length is 12 residues. The CDR3 DNA sequence: TGCAGTGCTAGAGTACGGGACAGCGGCTACACCTTC. As protein: CSARVRDSGYTF.